This T cell receptor beta chain was found in a study of cytotoxic CD8 clonotypes in ibrutinib-treated CLL. CDR3 length: 14 residues. Trimming took 4 bases from V and 0 from J, leaving 10 bases between them. Germline V gene data show CDR1 as SGHRS and CDR2 as YFSETQ. Using immunoSEQ multiplex PCR, the repertoire was profiled, and TCRdb retains in-frame clones only, with some absent. The sample records some 35,000 clones, around 75% being singletons. In regard to this clone: Its antigen remains unknown.

General study results and limits: With treatment, public clonotypes, which were uncommon, either contracted or remained stable. At the start, clonality exceeded age-matched healthy donors and followed circulating CD8+ T-cell counts.

The origin of this receptor is a human donor with chronic lymphocytic leukemia. This sequence joins TRBV5-1 and TRBJ1-2, with D uncertain. Source: PBMCs, taken at disease progression, from a patient treated with ibrutinib. The DNA for the CDR3 is TGCGCCAGCAGCCCTCTCGAGACTAACTATGGCTACACCTTC. Residues: CASSPLETNYGYTF.